This T cell receptor beta chain was recorded in a study of T-cell reconstitution after alpha-beta-depleted transplantation in children. Construction of the TCRbeta library involved unique molecular identifiers. TCRdb called the PCR reads again in MiXCR, with one record for every CDR3 protein. The data contain 170,000 or so distinct CDR3 sequences, approximately 7% of them singletons. Germline V CDR1 and CDR2: LGHNA, YNFKEQ. The V end lost 0 bases, the J end lost 8 bases, and 11 bases lay between the germline ends. The CDR3 is 14 residues long. The TCR sequence derives from a human donor who donated a stem cell graft to a child with Wiskott-Aldrich syndrome. Sequenced here: PBMCs from the stem cell graft donor, sampled from the stem cell graft. V gene TRBV4-2 combines with J gene TRBJ2-1; D gene uncertain. CDR3 nucleotides: TGTGCCAGCAGCCAAGAACTAACATTCCATGAGCAGTTCTTC. It yields the protein CASSQELTFHEQFF.